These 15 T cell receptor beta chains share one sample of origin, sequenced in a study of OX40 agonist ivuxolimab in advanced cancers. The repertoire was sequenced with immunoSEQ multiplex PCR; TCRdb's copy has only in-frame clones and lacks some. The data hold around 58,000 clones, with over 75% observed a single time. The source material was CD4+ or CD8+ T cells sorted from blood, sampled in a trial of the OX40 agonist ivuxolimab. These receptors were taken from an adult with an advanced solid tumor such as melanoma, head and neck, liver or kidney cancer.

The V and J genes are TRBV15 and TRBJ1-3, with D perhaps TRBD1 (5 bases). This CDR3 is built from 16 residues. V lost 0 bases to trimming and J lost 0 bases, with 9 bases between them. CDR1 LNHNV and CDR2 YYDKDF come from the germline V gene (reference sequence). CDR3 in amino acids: CATSRDRARSGNTIYF. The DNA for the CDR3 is TGTGCCACCAGCAGAGACAGGGCCCGCTCTGGAAACACCATATATTTT.

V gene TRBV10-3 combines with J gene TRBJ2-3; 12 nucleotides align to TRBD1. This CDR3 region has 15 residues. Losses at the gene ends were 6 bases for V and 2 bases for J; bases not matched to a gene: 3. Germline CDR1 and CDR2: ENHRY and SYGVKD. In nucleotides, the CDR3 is TGTGCCATCAGAGGGACAGGGGGCTTCACAGATACGCAGTATTTT. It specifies CAIRGTGGFTDTQYF.

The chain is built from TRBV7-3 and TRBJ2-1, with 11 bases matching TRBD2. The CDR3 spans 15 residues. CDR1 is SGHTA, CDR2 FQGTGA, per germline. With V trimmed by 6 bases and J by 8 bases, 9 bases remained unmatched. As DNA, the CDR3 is TGTGCCAGCAGTCGTATAGCGGGAGGGCCCCATGAGCAGTTCTTC. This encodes CASSRIAGGPHEQFF.

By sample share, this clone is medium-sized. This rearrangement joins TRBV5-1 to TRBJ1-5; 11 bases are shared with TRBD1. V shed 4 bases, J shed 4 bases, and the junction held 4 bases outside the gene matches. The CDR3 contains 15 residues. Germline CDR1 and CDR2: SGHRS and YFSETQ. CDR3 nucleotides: TGCGCCAGCAGCCTAGGACAGGGGGCTAATCAGCCCCAGCATTTT. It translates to CASSLGQGANQPQHF.

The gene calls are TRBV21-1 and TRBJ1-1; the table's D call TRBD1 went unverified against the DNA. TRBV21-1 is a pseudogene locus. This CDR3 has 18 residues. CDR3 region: CASSKEPGTGNCLTEAFF. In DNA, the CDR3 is TGTGCCAGCAGCAAAGAACCCGGGACAGGGAATTGTCTCACTGAAGCTTTCTTT.

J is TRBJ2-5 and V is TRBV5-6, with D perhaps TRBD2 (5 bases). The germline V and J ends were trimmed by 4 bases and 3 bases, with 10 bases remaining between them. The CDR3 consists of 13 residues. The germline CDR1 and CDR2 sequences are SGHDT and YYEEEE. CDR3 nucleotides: TGTGCCAGCAGCCCGGCAGCGGAAGAGACCCAGTACTTC. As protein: CASSPAAEETQYF.

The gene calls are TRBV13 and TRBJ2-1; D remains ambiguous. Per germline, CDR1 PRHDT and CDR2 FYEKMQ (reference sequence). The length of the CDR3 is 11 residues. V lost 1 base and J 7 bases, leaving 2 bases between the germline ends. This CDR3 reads CASSLDNEQFF. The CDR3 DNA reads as TGTGCCAGCAGCTTAGATAATGAGCAGTTCTTC.

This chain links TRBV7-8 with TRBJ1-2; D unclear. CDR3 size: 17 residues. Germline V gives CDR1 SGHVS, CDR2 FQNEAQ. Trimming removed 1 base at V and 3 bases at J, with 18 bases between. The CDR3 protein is CASSLGGGQARDYGYTF. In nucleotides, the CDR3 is TGTGCCAGCAGCTTAGGCGGTGGGCAAGCCCGTGACTATGGCTACACCTTC.

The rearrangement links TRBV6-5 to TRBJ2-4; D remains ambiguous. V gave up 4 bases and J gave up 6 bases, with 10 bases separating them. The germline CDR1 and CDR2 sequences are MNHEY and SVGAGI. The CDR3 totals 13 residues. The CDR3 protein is CASSSGPRNIQYF. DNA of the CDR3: TGTGCCAGCAGTTCCGGTCCCCGAAACATTCAGTACTTC.

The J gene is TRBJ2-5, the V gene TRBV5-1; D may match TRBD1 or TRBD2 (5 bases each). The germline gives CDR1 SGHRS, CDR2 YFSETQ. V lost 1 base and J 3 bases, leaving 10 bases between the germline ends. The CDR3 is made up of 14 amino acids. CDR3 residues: CASSLRGREETQYF. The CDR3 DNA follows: TGCGCCAGCAGCTTGCGGGGCAGGGAAGAGACCCAGTACTTC.

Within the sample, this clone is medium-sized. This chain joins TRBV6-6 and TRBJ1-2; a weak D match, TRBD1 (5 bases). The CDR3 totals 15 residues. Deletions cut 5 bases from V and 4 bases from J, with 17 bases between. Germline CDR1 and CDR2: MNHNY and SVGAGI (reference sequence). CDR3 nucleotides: TGTGCCAGCAGTAACCGGGACGGAGCTACCTATGGCTACACCTTC. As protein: CASSNRDGATYGYTF.

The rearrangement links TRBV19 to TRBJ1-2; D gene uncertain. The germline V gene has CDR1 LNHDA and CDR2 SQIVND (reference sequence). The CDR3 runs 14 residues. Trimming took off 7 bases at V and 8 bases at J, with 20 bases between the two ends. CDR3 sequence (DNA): TGTGCCAGTAATCGTGATGGGCGGATGGGAGGCTACACCTTC. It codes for CASNRDGRMGGYTF. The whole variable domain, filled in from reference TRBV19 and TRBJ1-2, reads DGGITQSPKYLFRKEGQNVTLSCEQNLNHDAMYWYRQDPGQGLRLIYYSQIVNDFQKGDIAEGYSVSREKKESFPLTVTSAQKNPTAFYLCASNRDGRMGGYTFGSGTRLTVV.

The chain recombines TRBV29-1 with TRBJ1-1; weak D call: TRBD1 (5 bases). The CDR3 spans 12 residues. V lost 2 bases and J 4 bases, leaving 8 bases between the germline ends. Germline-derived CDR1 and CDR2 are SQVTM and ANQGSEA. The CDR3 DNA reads TGCAGCGTTGAATGGGGGTTCACTGAAGCTTTCTTT. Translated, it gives CSVEWGFTEAFF. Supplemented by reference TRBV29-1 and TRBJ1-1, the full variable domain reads SAVISQKPSRDICQRGTSLTIQCQVDSQVTMMFWYRQQPGQSLTLIATANQGSEATYESGFVIDKFPISRPNLTFSTLTVSNMSPEDSSIYLCSVEWGFTEAFFGQGTRLTVV.

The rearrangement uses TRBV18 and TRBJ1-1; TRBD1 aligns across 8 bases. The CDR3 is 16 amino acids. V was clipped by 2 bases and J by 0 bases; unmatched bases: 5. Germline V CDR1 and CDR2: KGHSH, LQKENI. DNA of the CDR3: TGTGCCAGCTCACCAGGGACAGGACCCCTGAACACTGAAGCTTTCTTT. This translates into CASSPGTGPLNTEAFF.

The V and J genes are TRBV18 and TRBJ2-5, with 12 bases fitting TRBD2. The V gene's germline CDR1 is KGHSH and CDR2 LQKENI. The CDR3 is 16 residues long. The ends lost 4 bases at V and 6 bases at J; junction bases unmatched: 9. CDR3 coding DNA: TGTGCCAGCTCACTCCCGACGACTAGCGGGAGAAAGACCCAGTACTTC. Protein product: CASSLPTTSGRKTQYF.